A single TCR beta chain is shown here with its context. This specimen comes from a study of blood T cell repertoires in COVID-19. Study background: Whether acute or convalescent, the COVID-19 samples came from the United States, Italy and Spain.

From germline, CDR1 is SQVTM and CDR2 ANQGSEA. V lost 3 bases to trimming and J lost 5 bases, with 16 bases between them. The CDR3 covers 14 residues. TCRdb's table, derived via immunoSEQ multiplex PCR, lists solely in-frame clones and lacks some. The sample contains 400,000 or so clones, about 90% of which appear only once. The chain couples TRBV29-1 to TRBJ2-5, with D uncertain. The sample taken for sequencing was PBMCs or T cells enriched from blood (not recorded which). The sequence was collected from a man aged 40-55 years in a cohort exposed to, infected with or recovered from COVID-19 (not recorded which). The CDR3, as DNA: TGCAGCGTTGACGGGTTATACCCCCGGGAGACCCAGTACTTC. It codes for CSVDGLYPRETQYF.